The clone carrying this T cell receptor (beta chain) has more than one count but fewer than ten. Its antigen is not identified. Germline V CDR1 and CDR2: MGHRA, YSYEKL. This CDR3 has 17 amino acids. With V trimmed by 4 bases and J by 4 bases, 11 bases remained unmatched. MiXCR, run by TCRdb on the reads, gives a single entry per CDR3 protein. This table has about 310,000 distinct CDR3 sequences, roughly 16% appearing once. This specimen belongs to a study of T cell repertoires in cytomegalovirus infection. Findings of the study overall: The study found HLA-C-restricted CMV-specific TCR beta clonotypes dominating the ex vivo response.

V and J are TRBV4-1 and TRBJ2-1, with 9 bases identical to TRBD1. Sequenced material: PBMCs. The receptor was derived from a human donor in good health (CMV status not recorded). Some clones in this sample may be carry-over from other donors' samples. The CDR3 DNA is TGCGCCAGCAGCCTCCTCCCGGTCGGACAGGGGTACAATGAGCAGTTCTTC. Translated, it gives CASSLLPVGQGYNEQFF.